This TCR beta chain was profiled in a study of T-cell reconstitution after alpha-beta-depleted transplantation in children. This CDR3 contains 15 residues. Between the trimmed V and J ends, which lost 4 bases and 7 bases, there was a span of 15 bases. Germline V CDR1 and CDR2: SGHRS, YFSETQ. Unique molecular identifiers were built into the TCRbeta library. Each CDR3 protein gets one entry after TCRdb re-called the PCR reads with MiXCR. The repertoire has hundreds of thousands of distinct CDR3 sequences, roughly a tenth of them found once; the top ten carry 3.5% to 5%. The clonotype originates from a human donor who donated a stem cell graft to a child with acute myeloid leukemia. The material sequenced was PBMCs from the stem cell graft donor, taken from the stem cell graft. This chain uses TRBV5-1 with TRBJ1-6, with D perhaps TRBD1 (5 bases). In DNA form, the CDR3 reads TGCGCCAGCAGCCCCGAACGGGGGGGGAATTCACCCCTCCACTTT. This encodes CASSPERGGNSPLHF.